The 11 T cell receptor beta chains below were found in one sample sequenced in a study of shared clonotypes between healthy human individuals. The protocol was immunoSEQ multiplex PCR, while the TCRdb copy is restricted to in-frame clones and leaves out a portion. The sample holds around 2,000,000 clones, over 85% seen once. The sample taken for sequencing was naive CD4+ T cells sorted from blood. Subset reported: CD45RA+ positively selected. These receptors were obtained from a young man in good health.

The V and J genes are TRBV4-3 and TRBJ1-2, with D unclear. Germline-derived CDR1 and CDR2 are LGHNA and YSLEER. Trimming shortened V by 0 bases and J by 3 bases, and 11 bases separated the two germline ends. The CDR3 has 15 residues. The CDR3 is CASSQDQWADYGYTF. In DNA form, the CDR3 reads TGCGCCAGCAGCCAAGATCAATGGGCGGACTATGGCTACACCTTC.

This clone occurred once. The rearrangement uses TRBV10-2 and TRBJ1-2; D not certain. The V end lost 3 bases, the J end lost 8 bases, and 13 bases lay between the germline ends. CDR1 and CDR2 from the germline V gene are WSHSY and SAAADI. This CDR3 is 13 amino acids long. The CDR3: CASSDDIKRGYTF. The CDR3 bases are TGCGCCAGCAGTGACGACATTAAACGCGGCTACACCTTC.

V gene TRBV2 combines with J gene TRBJ1-2; D might be TRBD1 (5 bases). In germline, CDR1 is SNHLY, CDR2 FYNNEI. This CDR3 is built from 14 residues. V was cut by 3 bases and J by 4 bases, with 12 bases left in between. CDR3 sequence: CASSDQGEGYGYTF. The CDR3 DNA sequence: TGTGCCAGCAGTGATCAGGGAGAGGGCTATGGCTACACCTTC.

The chain employs TRBV5-1 and TRBJ1-1, with no clear D. V lost 4 bases and J lost 6, with 4 bases in between. Per germline, CDR1 SGHRS and CDR2 YFSETQ. The CDR3 covers 10 residues. The CDR3 spells CASSAPEAFF. As DNA, the CDR3 is TGCGCCAGCAGCGCACCTGAAGCTTTCTTT.

The chain employs TRBV4-1 and TRBJ2-7; possibly TRBD2 for D (5 bases). CDR1 is MGHRA and CDR2 is YSYEKL in the germline V gene. This CDR3 has 15 amino acids. V was trimmed by 2 bases and J by 0 bases, leaving 11 bases between them. This chain's CDR3 is CASSQRSGSSYEQYF. The CDR3 DNA reads as TGCGCCAGCAGCCAACGCTCGGGGTCCTCCTACGAGCAGTACTTC.

Concerning this clone: The same CDR3 can be traced to other DNA sequences in this sample. This chain joins TRBV7-2 and TRBJ2-3; no reliable D call. With 2 bases removed from V and 5 bases from J, the gap between germline ends came to 2 bases. The CDR3 has 11 residues. Germline V lookup: CDR1 SGHTA, CDR2 FQGNSA. The CDR3 sequence: CASSLRDTQYF. The CDR3 nucleotides read TGTGCCAGCAGCTTAAGAGATACGCAGTATTTT.

V usage is TRBV5-1 and J usage is TRBJ1-2; D gene uncertain. CDR1 and CDR2 (germline): SGHRS, YFSETQ. V lost 7 bases and J lost 7, with 20 bases in between. This CDR3 is 14 amino acids long. The CDR3 loop reads CASRRWGEGGGYTF. As DNA, the CDR3 is TGCGCCAGCCGTAGATGGGGAGAGGGAGGTGGCTACACCTTC. The variable domain in full, completed from reference TRBV5-1 and TRBJ1-2, reads KAGVTQTPRYLIKTRGQQVTLSCSPISGHRSVSWYQQTPGQGLQFLFEYFSETQRNKGNFPGRFSGRQFSNSRSEMNVSTLELGDSALYLCASRRWGEGGGYTFGSGTRLTVV.

The genes are TRBV18 and TRBJ2-7; no firm D call. The CDR3 is 14 residues long. Per germline, CDR1 KGHSH and CDR2 LQKENI. V was clipped by 3 bases and J by 7 bases, with 16 bases between them. CDR3 in amino acids: CASSPSLDGREQYF. DNA for the CDR3: TGTGCCAGCTCACCCTCCCTTGACGGGCGGGAGCAGTACTTC.

The chain recombines TRBV6-1 with TRBJ2-3; 11 nucleotides line up with TRBD2. CDR1 MNHNS and CDR2 SASEGT come from the germline V gene. This CDR3 contains 18 residues. J lost 0 bases, V lost 4 bases, and 9 bases had no gene match. DNA of the CDR3: TGTGCCAGCAGTGCGCGCCCGACTAGCGGGGCTAGCACAGATACGCAGTATTTT. Translating it yields CASSARPTSGASTDTQYF.

The chain has TRBV4-1 and TRBJ1-2, with a tentative D call TRBD1 (5 bases). The V gene lost 6 bases and the J gene lost 4 bases, with 18 bases spanning the gap. Germline V gene lookup returns CDR1 MGHRA and CDR2 YSYEKL. The CDR3 runs 15 residues. The CDR3 sequence: CASSTAGGIGYGYTF. CDR3 DNA sequence: TGCGCCAGCAGTACCGCCGGGGGAATTGGCTATGGCTACACCTTC.

V is TRBV6-6 and J is TRBJ2-5, with TRBD2 as a possible D gene (6 bases). CDR3 size: 13 residues. Trimming left V 8 bases short and J 1 base short, with 11 bases between. The germline V gene has CDR1 MNHNY and CDR2 SVGAGI (reference sequence). The chain's CDR3 is CASRRGLQETQYF. The CDR3 nucleotides read TGTGCCAGCCGCCGGGGACTCCAAGAGACCCAGTACTTC.